Given below is one TCR beta chain in context. The sample comes from a study of monozygotic twins with inflammatory bowel disease. The CDR3 has 16 residues. Germline assignment: CDR1 MDHEN and CDR2 SYDVKM. The authors ran two nested PCRs of around 15 and 10 cycles on TCRalpha and TCRbeta cDNA. Reanalyzing the 5' RACE reads, TCRdb keeps one entry per CDR3 protein, without DNA. The table lists 300,000 to 400,000 distinct CDR3 sequences, with approximately 2% in the top ten. The V call is TRBV28, the J call TRBJ2-3. The clonotype originates from a human donor with ulcerative colitis or Crohn's disease, or a healthy co-twin of an affected twin (not recorded which). The source material was blood. CDR3 sequence: CASSIDGVEVTDTQYF.